The rows below give T cell receptor beta chains drawn from one sample of a study of T cell responses to AZD1222 COVID-19 vaccine. The data were produced by immunoSEQ multiplex PCR, yet TCRdb's version contains in-frame clones alone and is incomplete. The repertoire holds 150,000 or so clones, with roughly 91% as singletons. Sequences were derived from peripheral blood, sampled on day 0 of AZD1222 vaccination. The source of these receptors is an adult in good health. CDR3s include the opening cysteine and the closing phenylalanine or tryptophan. The D gene is left open where the match is weak. Not all rows give a size; the values are once, few, many and, for expanded clones, a class.

>NA|TRBV5-1|TRBJ1-2|TRBD1
TGCGCCAGCAGCCCGTCACCGGGACAGGATCTTGGCTACACCTTC
CASSPSPGQDLGYTF
>NA|TRBV29-1|TRBJ2-7|NA
TGCAGCGTTGTAGACGACAGACACTACGAGCAGTACTTC
CSVVDDRHYEQYF
>NA|TRBV1|TRBJ1-2|NA
TGCACCAGCAGCCAAGATCGCGGCGGTGGGGACTATGGCTACACCTTC
CTSSQDRGGGDYGYTF
>NA|TRBV2|TRBJ1-1|TRBD1
TGTGCCAGCATTCTCGGACAGGGGGCTGAAGCTTTCTTT
CASILGQGAEAFF
>once|TRBV5-6|TRBJ2-7|NA
TGTGCCAGCAGCTCGTCGGGACACCTAGCCGAGCAGTACTTC
CASSSSGHLAEQYF
>NA|TRBV7-2|TRBJ2-1|NA
TGTGCCAGCAGCCCCACATCCGGACACAATGAGCAGTTCTTC
CASSPTSGHNEQFF
>NA|TRBV2|TRBJ2-5|TRBD2
TGTGCCAGCAGCGGTAGCGGGGTGGGAGAGACCCAGTACTTC
CASSGSGVGETQYF
>NA|TRBV2|TRBJ2-7|NA
TGTGCCAGCAGTGGGGGGCAGGAGGTAATTTTAGACGAGCAGTACTTC
CASSGGQEVILDEQYF
>NA|TRBV27|TRBJ2-2|NA
TGTGCCACGGGGGGGACAGTGGGAAGCGCGAACACCGGGGAGCTGTTTTTT
CATGGTVGSANTGELFF
>NA|TRBV27|TRBJ1-4|TRBD1
TGTGCCAGCAGTGCCCGATCCGGGACAGGGGTAGGAAAACTGTTTTTT
CASSARSGTGVGKLFF
>NA|TRBV6-5|TRBJ1-1|NA
TGTGCCAGCGGCGGGGCATCGGGATACGCTGAAGCTTTCTTT
CASGGASGYAEAFF
>NA|TRBV12-3/TRBV12-4|TRBJ1-2|NA
TGTGCCAGCACACCCAACCGCGTCGGAGGCTACACCTTC
CASTPNRVGGYTF
>NA|TRBV11-3|TRBJ2-3|NA
TGTGCCAGCAACCGGGACACAGATACGCAGTATTTT
CASNRDTDTQYF
>NA|TRBV5-1|TRBJ2-1|NA
TGCGCCAGCAGCTTCGGGTGGAGTGAGCAGTTCTTC
CASSFGWSEQFF
>NA|TRBV5-4|TRBJ2-7|NA
TGTGCCAGCAGCACAACAGAAAGCTCCTACGAGCAGTACTTC
CASSTTESSYEQYF
>NA|TRBV9|TRBJ1-1|NA
TGTGCCAGCAGCGTAGAAGGGGCCGGAAACACTGAAGCTTTCTTT
CASSVEGAGNTEAFF
>NA|TRBV7-2|TRBJ1-2|TRBD1
TGTGCCAGCAGCTTAGGGGACAGTGTTGTCTATGGCTACACCTTC
CASSLGDSVVYGYTF
>NA|TRBV6-1|TRBJ1-3|TRBD1
TGTGCCAGCAGTGACAGGGGGCCCGGAAACACCATATATTTT
CASSDRGPGNTIYF
>NA|TRBV19|TRBJ2-3|NA
TGTGCCTCGGGATGGGTAGCAGATACGCAGTATTTT
CASGWVADTQYF
>NA|TRBV6-5|TRBJ2-5|TRBD2
TGTGCCAGCTCCCCCGGCGGGGGGGTACAAGAGACCCAGTACTTC
CASSPGGGVQETQYF
>NA|TRBV14|TRBJ2-1|NA
TGTGCCAGCAGACAAGCCGGTAGCTCCTACAATGAGCAGTTCTTC
CASRQAGSSYNEQFF
>NA|TRBV6-4|TRBJ1-5|NA
TGTGCCAGCAGTTCCCAAGCGGGTCAGCCCCAGCATTTT
CASSSQAGQPQHF
>NA|TRBV5-1|TRBJ1-2|NA
TGCGCCAGCAGCCTAGCTAACTATGGCTACACCTTC
CASSLANYGYTF
>NA|TRBV7-2|TRBJ2-2|NA
TGTGCCAGCAGCCTCCACCCGGGATATAACACCGGGGAGCTGTTTTTT
CASSLHPGYNTGELFF
>NA|TRBV2|TRBJ1-2|NA
TGTGCCAGCAGAGAGACCGCGGGGTATGGCTACACCTTC
CASRETAGYGYTF
>NA|TRBV2|TRBJ1-1|NA
TGTGCCAGCAGTGTGGGGTTACGAACTGAAGCTTTCTTT
CASSVGLRTEAFF
>NA|TRBV6-5|TRBJ2-2|TRBD1
TGTGCCAGCAGTTTCCGGACAGGGTATGGCGGGGAGCTGTTTTTT
CASSFRTGYGGELFF
>NA|TRBV11-2|TRBJ1-1|TRBD1
TGTGCCAGCAGCGAAAGGGACAGGAGAGGCACTGAAGCTTTCTTT
CASSERDRRGTEAFF
>NA|TRBV3-1/TRBV3-2|TRBJ2-7|NA
TGTGCCAGCAGCCAAACTTCTCTCGGGACCCCGGACTTCTTC
CASSQTSLGTPDFF
>NA|TRBV7-2|TRBJ2-5|NA
TGTGCCAGCAGCTTACGGGTGGCGACCCAGTACTTC
CASSLRVATQYF
>NA|TRBV6-5|TRBJ1-4|NA
TGTGCCAGCGGTCTGACTACCTCGGATGGGAAACTGTTTTTT
CASGLTTSDGKLFF
>once|TRBV6-5|TRBJ1-4|NA
TGTGCCAGCAGTAGACAGTTTCTGGAAAAACTGTTTTTT
CASSRQFLEKLFF
>NA|TRBV5-4|TRBJ2-5|TRBD1
TGTGCCAGCAGCTTAGATGGACAGGGGCTGGAGACCCAGTACTTC
CASSLDGQGLETQYF
>NA|TRBV19|TRBJ2-1|NA
TGTGCCAGTAGTATAGTCAATGAGCAGTTCTTC
CASSIVNEQFF
>NA|TRBV7-2|TRBJ2-7|TRBD2
TGTGCCAGCAGTTACCAGACTAGCGACCCCTCCTACGAGCAGTACTTC
CASSYQTSDPSYEQYF
>NA|TRBV11-3|TRBJ2-1|NA
TGTGCCAGCAGCCGCCGGGACGCCTACATGGGTGAGCAGTTCTTC
CASSRRDAYMGEQFF
>NA|TRBV4-1|TRBJ1-5|NA
TGCGCCAGCAGCCCTTCCTTGGGAGATCAGCCCCAGCATTTT
CASSPSLGDQPQHF
>NA|TRBV5-1|TRBJ1-1|TRBD1
TGCGCCAGCAGCGTGACAGGGGATCTGAACACTGAAGCTTTCTTT
CASSVTGDLNTEAFF
>NA|TRBV19|TRBJ1-1|NA
TGTGCCAGTGGACAGCGGGGCACTGAAGCTTTCTTT
CASGQRGTEAFF
>NA|TRBV12-3/TRBV12-4|TRBJ2-7|NA
TGTGCCAGCACCCTAGACAGCTCCTACGAGCAGTACTTC
CASTLDSSYEQYF
>NA|TRBV2|TRBJ2-3|TRBD2
TGTGCCAGCAGTGAACTGGGACTAGCGGGGGGCCGAACAGATACGCAGTATTTT
CASSELGLAGGRTDTQYF
>NA|TRBV4-2|TRBJ1-1|TRBD1
TGTGCCAGCAGCCAGTGGGGGAATGCCGGGACAGGGTTAGACACTGAAGCTTTCTTT
CASSQWGNAGTGLDTEAFF
>once|TRBV7-2|TRBJ1-1|NA
TGTGCCAGCAGCTCCCTAATGGTTGACAGGTTCCCTGAAGCTTTCTTT
CASSSLMVDRFPEAFF
>NA|TRBV10-3|TRBJ2-6|TRBD1
TGTGCCACACAAGGGACAGGGACCTCTGGGGCCAACGTCCTGACTTTC
CATQGTGTSGANVLTF
>NA|TRBV29-1|TRBJ1-1|NA
TGCAGCGTTGAACCCGTCGGGGCCTTTGAAGCTTTCTTT
CSVEPVGAFEAFF
>NA|TRBV18|TRBJ1-4|TRBD1
TGTGCCAGCTCACCTAACAGGGGGCCTAATGAAAAACTGTTTTTT
CASSPNRGPNEKLFF
>NA|TRBV28|TRBJ1-4|NA
TGTGCCAGCAGTTTGCAGGGACGCGAAAAACTGTTTTTT
CASSLQGREKLFF
>NA|TRBV5-5|TRBJ2-7|TRBD1
TGTGCCAGCAGTCGACAGGGTGTGGGCTCCTACGAGCAGTACTTC
CASSRQGVGSYEQYF
>NA|TRBV7-6|TRBJ2-5|TRBD2
TGTGCCAGCAGCTTAGAGCGTAGCGGGGCTGGTAGGCCCCAGTACTTC
CASSLERSGAGRPQYF
>NA|TRBV18|TRBJ1-1|NA
TGTGCCAGCCTACGACAGAGGGACACTGAAGCTTTCTTT
CASLRQRDTEAFF
>once|TRBV6-1|TRBJ1-2|NA
TGTGCCAGCAGTGAAGACAGGGACTATGGCTACACCTTC
CASSEDRDYGYTF
>NA|TRBV5-1|TRBJ2-3|NA
TGCGCCAGCAGCTTGGCTTTGGGAGTTACGCAGTATTTT
CASSLALGVTQYF
>NA|TRBV6-2/TRBV6-3|TRBJ2-3|NA
TGTGCCAGCAGTTATCTAGGGGTTGCAGATACGCAGTATTTT
CASSYLGVADTQYF
>NA|TRBV7-3|TRBJ1-1|NA
TGTGCCAGCAGCCCCGCGGCCGGGGGTGGGGCTTTCTTT
CASSPAAGGGAFF
>NA|TRBV6-5|TRBJ2-7|NA
TGTGCCAGCAGTTACTCGCACACTCAGGGCTACGAGCAGTACTTC
CASSYSHTQGYEQYF
>once|TRBV2|TRBJ2-4|TRBD2
TGTGCCAGCAGTGGGCCGCAGCGGGGGGGGCAGAAAAACATTCAGTACTTC
CASSGPQRGGQKNIQYF